Listed here are 11 T cell receptor beta chains from one sample, sequenced in a study of control samples from healthy donors and cancer patients. Assay: immunoSEQ multiplex PCR; the TCRdb copy retains only in-frame clones and omits some. The sample has just over 150,000 clones, over 85% seen once; the top ten hold about 8.5%. Specimen: blood. The receptors were gathered from a woman in her thirties or forties in good health.

For this clone: One end of the junction is discordant with germline, which a read error may explain. This chain links TRBV20-1 with TRBJ1-2; possible D gene TRBD1, 6 bases. This CDR3 spans 10 amino acids. Germline V gives CDR1 DFQATT, CDR2 SNEGSKA (reference sequence). CDR3 protein: CSARGGGQSF. The CDR3 DNA sequence: TGCAGTGCTAGAGGAGGGGGGCAGAGCTTC.

The chain uses TRBV10-3 and TRBJ2-6; D is uncertain. This CDR3 is built from 13 residues. Trimming cost V 3 bases and J 2 bases, with 2 bases left between them. CDR1 and CDR2 (germline): ENHRY, SYGVKD. The CDR3 region has the DNA TGTGCCATCAGTGAACCTGGGGCCAACGTCCTGACTTTC. This codes for CAISEPGANVLTF.

The chain uses TRBV7-2 and TRBJ1-4; tentative D call: TRBD1 (5 bases). Trimming took off 5 bases at V and 6 bases at J, with 16 bases between the two ends. The CDR3 loop spans 15 amino acids. Germline V CDR1 and CDR2: SGHTA, FQGNSA. CDR3 amino acids: CASSPTGDRYEKLFF. Written as DNA, the CDR3 is TGTGCCAGCAGCCCGACGGGGGATCGGTATGAAAAACTGTTTTTT.

The V and J genes are TRBV13 and TRBJ2-7; 9 bases fit TRBD2. This CDR3 region has 15 residues. With 5 bases clipped from V and 3 bases from J, the junction kept 8 bases outside the gene matches. Germline CDR1 reads PRHDT; CDR2 reads FYEKMQ (reference sequence). The CDR3 loop is CASSRRGGGSYEQYF. As DNA, the CDR3 is TGTGCCAGCAGCCGGCGGGGGGGCGGTAGCTACGAGCAGTACTTC.

J is TRBJ1-6 and V is TRBV6-4; D is unclear. The germline V gene has CDR1 MRHNA and CDR2 SNTAGT. This CDR3 is built from 14 residues. Trimming shortened V by 6 bases and J by 5 bases, and 11 bases separated the two germline ends. CDR3 bases: TGTGCCAGCAGCCCAAAGGGAGATAATTCACCCCTCCACTTT. Translating it yields CASSPKGDNSPLHF.

The chain uses TRBV2 and TRBJ1-1; D is unresolved. Germline V gene sequence: CDR1 SNHLY, CDR2 FYNNEI. There are 11 residues in the CDR3. V was shortened by 7 bases and J by 10 bases, with 13 bases between the two germline ends. The CDR3 sequence: CASTGEAVAFF. In DNA, the CDR3 is TGTGCCAGCACCGGGGAGGCTGTAGCTTTCTTT. The variable domain in full, completed from reference TRBV2 and TRBJ1-1, reads EPEVTQTPSHQVTQMGQEVILRCVPISNHLYFYWYRQILGQKVEFLVSFYNNEISEKSEIFDDQFSVERPDGSNFTLKIRSTKLEDSAMYFCASTGEAVAFFGQGTRLTVV.

V usage is TRBV6-1 and J usage is TRBJ2-1, with 7 positions matching TRBD2. With V trimmed by 2 bases and J by 9 bases, 10 bases remained unmatched. The CDR3 has 15 amino acids. CDR1 MNHNS and CDR2 SASEGT come from the germline V gene. In DNA, the CDR3 is TGTGCCAGCAGTGAAAGGTGGTGGCTAGCGGCTGAGCAGTTCTTC. Its protein product is CASSERWWLAAEQFF.

This chain uses TRBV6-2 or TRBV6-3 with TRBJ2-4, with a tentative D call TRBD1 (5 bases). This CDR3 is built from 16 residues. The V end lost 0 bases, the J end lost 1 base, and 10 bases lay between the germline ends. Germline values: CDR1 MNHEY, CDR2 SVGEGT. This CDR3 reads CASSYSQGSAKNIQYF. The CDR3 region has the DNA TGTGCCAGCAGTTACTCGCAGGGTTCCGCCAAAAACATTCAGTACTTC.

CDR3 loop: CASSIRTSGGIQETQYF. Written as DNA, the CDR3 is TGTGCCAGTAGTATCCGGACTAGCGGGGGGATCCAAGAGACCCAGTACTTC. V and J are TRBV19 and TRBJ2-5; 14 bases agree with TRBD2. Germline V lookup: CDR1 LNHDA, CDR2 SQIVND (reference sequence). The ends lost 3 bases at V and 1 base at J; junction bases unmatched: 4. This CDR3 is 17 amino acids long.

The chain is built from TRBV7-9 and TRBJ2-1; D is unresolved. This CDR3 comprises 13 residues. Deletions cut 4 bases from V and 2 bases from J, with 6 bases between. The germline V gene encodes CDR1 SEHNR and CDR2 FQNEAQ (reference sequence). The CDR3 region is CASSSRTYNEQFF. DNA for the CDR3: TGTGCCAGCAGCTCGAGGACCTACAATGAGCAGTTCTTC.

This chain connects TRBV28 to TRBJ1-1, with D unclear. Trimming cost V 6 bases and J 4 bases, with 15 bases left between them. Per germline, CDR1 MDHEN and CDR2 SYDVKM. This CDR3 spans 14 amino acids. For the CDR3, the DNA is TGTGCCAGCAGAAACCGGGTCACCAGCACTGAAGCTTTCTTT. Its protein is CASRNRVTSTEAFF.